This TCR beta chain was sequenced in a study of breast tumors, draining lymph nodes, adjacent tissues. General study findings and limits: Tumors had less TCR diversity than lymph nodes, more than nontumor tissue. The lymph node origin of tumor T cells was framed as consistent with a hypothesis, not demonstrated. The data were judged consistent with most tumor T cells coming from lymph node and expanding in tumor. Luminal-like breast cancer showed significantly greater tumor-nontumor repertoire similarity than basal-like breast cancer did.

As concerns this clonotype: Its antigen is as yet unknown.

Per germline, CDR1 LNHDA and CDR2 SQIVND (reference sequence). V dropped 4 bases and J dropped 12 bases, with 21 bases sitting between them. The CDR3 is made up of 14 amino acids. Breast cancer patients provided tissue from their axillary draining lymph nodes. TCRdb called the multiplex PCR reads again in MiXCR, with one record for every CDR3 protein. In the table there are fewer than 250,000 distinct CDR3 sequences, approximately 31% of which are singletons. The chain carries TRBV19 and TRBJ1-2; D might be TRBD1 (6 bases). The TCR sequence derives from a female donor with breast cancer. Some clones in this sample may be carry-over from other donors' samples. Sequenced sample: axillary lymph node tissue. The CDR3 loop reads CASSRDDRSSGNTF. DNA for the CDR3: TGTGCCAGTAGTAGAGACGACAGGAGCTCTGGAAACACCTTC.